The present entry profiles one T cell receptor (beta chain) with its context. The antigen is undetermined. This entry belongs to a study of shared clonotypes between healthy human individuals. The CDR3 has 16 residues. The V gene end was trimmed by 0 bases and the J gene end by 4 bases; junction bases not matched to a gene: 6. Germline V gives CDR1 LNHNV, CDR2 YYDKDF (reference sequence). Positively selected for CCR7, the CD45RO-negative cells used as naive CD8 cells excluded terminally differentiated effector memory CD45RA+ cells. Measured with immunoSEQ multiplex PCR; TCRdb has only the in-frame clones, and not every one. The table includes more than 2 million clones, around 93% detected once. Notes on the study in general: The small donor group covered limited genetic and exposure diversity. Generation probabilities of non-shared clonotypes were lower (relative to those shared by all four donors).

The specimen was naive CD8+ T cells from PBMCs. This sequence was found in a man younger than 35 in good health. Some clones in this sample may be carry-over from other donors' samples. The chain recombines TRBV15 with TRBJ2-5, with 9 bases matching TRBD1. The CDR3 loop is CATSRDGTGRRETQYF. The DNA of the CDR3 is TGTGCCACCAGCAGAGATGGGACAGGGAGGAGAGAGACCCAGTACTTC. Supplemented by reference TRBV15 and TRBJ2-5, the full variable domain reads DAMVIQNPRYQVTQFGKPVTLSCSQTLNHNVMYWYQQKSSQAPKLLFHYYDKDFNNEADTPDNFQSRRPNTSFCFLDIRSPGLGDTAMYLCATSRDGTGRRETQYFGPGTRLLVL.